This is a list of T cell receptor beta chains from one sample in a study of lymphopenia after photon versus proton radiotherapy. Some clones are missing from TCRdb's copy, which holds only in-frame ones; the method was immunoSEQ multiplex PCR. The profile shows around 150,000 clones, approximately 86% of them singletons. The material was peripheral blood, obtained from a patient treated with photon-based radiotherapy. These receptors were taken from a man over 45 with gastric cancer. The CDR3 runs from the conserved cysteine through the conserved F or W. Not all rows give a size; the values are once, few, many and, for expanded clones, a class.

j_call clone_size v_call cdr3_aa
TRBJ2-5 - TRBV5-6 CASSSSDSRTWGQYF
TRBJ2-2 - TRBV13 CASSLVREGGSGELFF
TRBJ2-7 - TRBV10-3 CATAISTRDHEQYF
TRBJ2-7 - TRBV9 CASSVGHSSSYEQYF
TRBJ1-1 - TRBV2 CASSEEIGANTEAFF
TRBJ2-7 once TRBV29-1 CSVEGQGEDYEQYF
TRBJ1-1 - TRBV18 CASSPPKQVYTEAFF
TRBJ2-6 once TRBV15 CATSRERVSGANVLTF
TRBJ2-1 - TRBV5-1 CASSLGLREREGLYEQFF
TRBJ2-1 - TRBV7-8 CASSLRAGPYNEQFF
TRBJ1-2 - TRBV28 CASSPPGYGYTF
TRBJ2-3 - TRBV19 CASRQGATDTQYF
TRBJ2-3 - TRBV7-9 CASSYLDRTDTQYF
TRBJ2-6 once TRBV6-5 CASYYSGANVLTF
TRBJ2-7 once TRBV6-5 CASKRTRDFPNEQYF
TRBJ2-3 - TRBV5-1 CASSLGQGADTQYF
TRBJ2-3 - TRBV7-2 CASSLVPTVTDTQYF
TRBJ2-7 - TRBV12-5 CASGRGYEQYF
TRBJ1-1 - TRBV9 CASSALTGVRSTEAFF
TRBJ1-2 - TRBV6-5 CASLPGQGANYGYTF
TRBJ1-5 - TRBV7-2 CASSLGTGVGNQPQHF
TRBJ1-3 - TRBV11-2 CASSLDRRGTIYF
TRBJ2-7 - TRBV10-3 CAISARDRGYEQYF
TRBJ2-1 - TRBV7-9 CASSSKGSQDNEQFF
TRBJ2-7 - TRBV10-3 CAISAGVVDEQYF
TRBJ2-7 - TRBV7-9 CASSNTAGTGARSYF
TRBJ2-3 - TRBV7-6 CASATSGQSTDTQYF